A selection of T cell receptor beta chains follows, all from one sample in a study of T-cell memory formation after mild COVID-19. TCRdb ran MiXCR on the 5' RACE reads and lists one entry per CDR3 protein. The repertoire holds around 200,000 distinct CDR3 sequences, with 20% to 25% as singletons. Sequencing was done on a sample of PBMCs or a T cell subset sorted from them (not recorded which). These receptors originate from an adult woman who had mild COVID-19 (a few samples of this study predate the infection). Cell type and time point are not known. CDR3s include the opening cysteine and the closing phenylalanine or tryptophan. A D gene is named only where the DNA matches it firmly. Not all rows give a size; the values are once, few, many and, for expanded clones, a class.

TRBJ2-3 few TRBD2 TRBV7-3 TGTGCCAGCAGCTTAGCGGGGGGAGATACGCAGTATTTT CASSLAGGDTQYF
TRBJ2-1 . TRBD2 TRBV11-2 TGTGCCAGCAGCTTAGATTTTCCGGCGGGAGGGCCTGATGAGCAGTTCTTC CASSLDFPAGGPDEQFF
TRBJ1-6 . . TRBV11-1 TGTGCCAGCAGCTCGGACAGATCCGTTAATTCACCCCTCCACTTT CASSSDRSVNSPLHF
TRBJ1-5 . TRBD1 TRBV20-1 TGCAGTGCTAGAGAGGCCCCGGGACAGGGAGGTCAGCCCCAGCATTTT CSAREAPGQGGQPQHF
TRBJ2-7 few TRBD2 TRBV20-1 TGCAGTGCAATGACTAGCGGGAGATTCTACGAGCAGTACTTC CSAMTSGRFYEQYF
TRBJ1-1 few TRBD1 TRBV27 TGTGCCAGCAGTTTATACCCAACAGGGGTCGTATTGGCTTTCTTT CASSLYPTGVVLAFF
TRBJ2-1 few . TRBV7-3 TGTGCCAGCAGCTTATTACAGGACGGGGAGCAGTTCTTC CASSLLQDGEQFF
TRBJ2-1 . . TRBV12-3/TRBV12-4 TGTGCCACCGATTGGGCCCTAGCCTCCTACAATGAGCAGTTCTTC CATDWALASYNEQFF
TRBJ2-5 few TRBD1 TRBV28 TGTGCCAGCGGCGACCGACAGGGAAGCCAAGAGACCCAGTACTTC CASGDRQGSQETQYF
TRBJ2-7 . TRBD1 TRBV27 TGTGCCAGCAGTTTATTAGGACAGGTAACCCCCTACGAGCAGTACTTC CASSLLGQVTPYEQYF
TRBJ2-3 . TRBD2 TRBV24-1 TGTGCCACCAGTAGAGAGCGGGGGAGCACAGATACGCAGTATTTT CATSRERGSTDTQYF
TRBJ2-7 . TRBD2 TRBV20-1 TGCAGTGCTCTCACTAGCGGCTATTCCTACGAGCAGTACTTC CSALTSGYSYEQYF
TRBJ2-7 few TRBD1 TRBV4-1 TGCGCCAGCAGCCAAGAGGGGACAGGGGCTTCCTACGAGCAGTACTTC CASSQEGTGASYEQYF
TRBJ2-1 . . TRBV13 TGTGCCAGCAGCTTAGTCGGAGACTCCGACAATGAGCAGTTCTTC CASSLVGDSDNEQFF
TRBJ1-6 few . TRBV12-3/TRBV12-4 TGTGCCAGCAGTTTAGCGCTGAGCTCCTATAATTCACCCCTCCACTTT CASSLALSSYNSPLHF
TRBJ2-1 few . TRBV15 TGTGCCATTGGCCCGGCGGGCAATGAGCAGTTCTTC CAIGPAGNEQFF
TRBJ2-1 many TRBD2 TRBV4-2 TGTGCCAGCAGCCAAGAACTTAGGGGAGGGCCGCCTAATGAGCAGTTCTTC CASSQELRGGPPNEQFF
TRBJ2-7 few . TRBV9 TGTGCCAGCAGCCCCACGGGCCGGGACGAGCAGTACTTC CASSPTGRDEQYF
TRBJ1-2 . . TRBV15 TGTGCCACCAGCAGGGAAGGGTATGGCTACACCTTC CATSREGYGYTF
TRBJ2-7 many . TRBV27 TGTGCCAGCCAGGGCCCGACAAGCCCCTACGAGCAGTACTTC CASQGPTSPYEQYF
TRBJ1-1 . TRBD1 TRBV7-9 TGTGCCAGCAGCACGACAGGGGACACTGAAGCTTTCTTT CASSTTGDTEAFF
TRBJ2-7 . TRBD1 TRBV19 TGTGCCAGTAGTACACCTCCCGGGACAGGCCTAAACGAGCAGTACTTC CASSTPPGTGLNEQYF
TRBJ2-1 . . TRBV6-5 TGTGCCAGCAGTTACCTGCGGCCCGAGGGGAATGAGCAGTTCTTC CASSYLRPEGNEQFF
TRBJ1-1 . TRBD1 TRBV20-1 TGCAGTGCTGAAGAAGGGGGCGCGGGCACTGAAGCTTTCTTT CSAEEGGAGTEAFF